What follows are 5 T cell receptor beta chains derived from one specimen sequenced in a study of T cell responses to AZD1222 COVID-19 vaccine. Some clones are missing from TCRdb's copy, which holds only in-frame ones; the method was immunoSEQ multiplex PCR. The data hold about 140,000 clones, with almost 90% observed a single time. This specimen was peripheral blood, taken on day 0 of AZD1222 vaccination. The receptors here all came from an adult in good health.

V gene TRBV28 combines with J gene TRBJ2-3; 8 nucleotides agree with TRBD2. The V gene end was trimmed by 2 bases and the J gene end by 4 bases; junction bases not matched to a gene: 8. CDR1 MDHEN and CDR2 SYDVKM come from the germline V gene. This CDR3 is built from 16 residues. For the CDR3, the DNA is TGTGCCAGCAGTTTACGGTCGGGAGGGCTCCCAGATACGCAGTATTTT. Protein product: CASSLRSGGLPDTQYF.

V usage is TRBV9 and J usage is TRBJ1-2; D gene uncertain. Trimming removed 3 bases at V and 2 bases at J, with 14 bases between. This CDR3 region has 15 residues. CDR1 SGDLS and CDR2 YYNGEE come from the germline V gene. The CDR3 bases are TGTGCCAGCAGCGACCGGACGGATTTAAACTATGGCTACACCTTC. Translated, it gives CASSDRTDLNYGYTF.

The chain uses TRBV28 and TRBJ2-3; D is unresolved. There are 12 residues in the CDR3. Deletions cut 5 bases from V and 0 bases from J, with 3 bases between. Germline CDR1 MDHEN, CDR2 SYDVKM. This CDR3 is CASSGSTDTQYF. The CDR3 DNA follows: TGTGCCAGCAGTGGTAGCACAGATACGCAGTATTTT.

The chain employs TRBV30 and TRBJ1-1; D might be TRBD1 (6 bases). V shed 3 bases and J shed 3 bases, with 8 bases lying between them. This CDR3 spans 12 amino acids. Germline V gives CDR1 GTSNPN, CDR2 SVGIG (reference sequence). CDR3 DNA sequence: TGTGCCTGGAGCCCAGGGGACACTGAAGCTTTCTTT. Translating gives CAWSPGDTEAFF.

The V gene is TRBV6-1, the J gene TRBJ2-3; possibly TRBD2 for D (6 bases). This CDR3 has 17 residues. Germline V CDR1 and CDR2: MNHNS, SASEGT. The V gene lost 4 bases and the J gene lost 4 bases, with 21 bases spanning the gap. CDR3 in DNA: TGTGCCAGCAGTGCTTTAACCGGGAGTTTAGTAGCAGATACGCAGTATTTT. It translates to CASSALTGSLVADTQYF.